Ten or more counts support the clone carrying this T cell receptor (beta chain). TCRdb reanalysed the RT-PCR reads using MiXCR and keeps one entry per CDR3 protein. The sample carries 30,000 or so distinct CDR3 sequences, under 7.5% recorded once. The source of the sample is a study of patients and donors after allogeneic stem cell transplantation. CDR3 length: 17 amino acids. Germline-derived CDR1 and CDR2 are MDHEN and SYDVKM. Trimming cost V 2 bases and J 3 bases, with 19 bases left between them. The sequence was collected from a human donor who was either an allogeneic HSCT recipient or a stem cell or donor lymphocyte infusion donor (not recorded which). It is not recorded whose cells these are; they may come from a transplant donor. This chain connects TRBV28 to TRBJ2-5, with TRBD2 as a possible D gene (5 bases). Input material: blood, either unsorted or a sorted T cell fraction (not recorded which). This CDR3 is CASSLTFAVTIKETQYF. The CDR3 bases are TGTGCCAGCAGTTTAACATTCGCTGTGACTATTAAAGAGACCCAGTACTTC. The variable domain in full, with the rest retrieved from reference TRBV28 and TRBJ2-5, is DVKVTQSSRYLVKRTGEKVFLECVQDMDHENMFWYRQDPGLGLRLIYFSYDVKMKEKGDIPEGYSVSREKKERFSLILESASTNQTSMYLCASSLTFAVTIKETQYFGPGTRLLVL.